This passage covers 8 T cell receptor beta chains from one sample sequenced in a study of immune evolution from preneoplasia to lung adenocarcinoma. The data were produced by immunoSEQ multiplex PCR, yet TCRdb's version contains in-frame clones alone and is incomplete. The sample comprises about 6,500 clones, roughly 76% of which are singletons, and approximately 3.5% rests with the top ten. The specimen sequenced was FFPE invasive lung adenocarcinoma tissue. The source of these receptors is a person in their 60s with lung adenocarcinoma.

The V and J genes are TRBV7-8 and TRBJ1-2, with a tentative D call TRBD1 (5 bases). The CDR3 sequence is 12 residues long. Trimming shortened V by 4 bases and J by 8 bases, and 11 bases separated the two germline ends. Per germline, CDR1 SGHVS and CDR2 FQNEAQ. CDR3 loop: CASSSGETGYTF. The CDR3 DNA sequence: TGTGCCAGCAGCTCGGGGGAGACGGGCTACACCTTC.

This clone was observed a few times. V and J are TRBV11-2 and TRBJ2-2; D is possibly TRBD2 (6 bases). The V gene lost 3 bases and the J gene lost 5 bases, with 19 bases spanning the gap. The germline V gene has CDR1 SGHAT and CDR2 FQNNGV. This CDR3 region has 17 residues. CDR3 sequence reads: CASSFSLLAARTGELFF. In DNA, the CDR3 is TGTGCCAGCAGCTTTTCCTTACTAGCCGCTAGAACCGGGGAGCTGTTTTTT.

The chain combines TRBV19 with TRBJ1-1; the D is unclear. Per germline, CDR1 LNHDA and CDR2 SQIVND (reference sequence). The CDR3 sequence is 14 residues long. Between the trimmed V and J ends, which lost 4 bases and 3 bases, there was a span of 12 bases. The CDR3 loop reads CASSKVSRYTEAFF. The CDR3 DNA is TGTGCCAGTAGTAAGGTCAGTCGCTACACTGAAGCTTTCTTT.

V and J are TRBV9 and TRBJ2-1; TRBD1 matches 11 bases. The CDR3 length is 15 residues. With 2 bases clipped from V and 6 bases from J, the junction kept 4 bases outside the gene matches. Germline V lookup: CDR1 SGDLS, CDR2 YYNGEE. The CDR3 sequence: CASSVGGTGGNEQFF. The CDR3, as DNA: TGTGCCAGCAGCGTGGGGGGGACAGGGGGCAATGAGCAGTTCTTC.

CDR3 sequence reads: CASSRTGTGDETQYF. The CDR3 DNA is TGCGCCAGCAGCCGGACCGGGACAGGTGACGAGACCCAGTACTTC. The rearrangement links TRBV4-1 to TRBJ2-5; TRBD1 matches 8 bases. Germline V gives CDR1 MGHRA, CDR2 YSYEKL. This CDR3 region has 15 residues. Losses at the gene ends were 4 bases for V and 5 bases for J; bases not matched to a gene: 9.

This chain uses TRBV11-2 with TRBJ2-7, with TRBD1 identical over 7 bases. Per the germline V gene, CDR1 is SGHAT and CDR2 is FQNNGV. This CDR3 comprises 15 residues. With 6 bases clipped from V and 1 base from J, the junction kept 9 bases outside the gene matches. This CDR3 is CASSSDQTGSYEQYF. The CDR3 DNA reads TGTGCCAGCAGTTCCGATCAGACAGGGTCCTACGAGCAGTACTTC.

V is TRBV7-2 and J is TRBJ1-2; D is uncertain. Germline loops: CDR1 SGHTA, CDR2 FQGNSA. This CDR3 is built from 13 residues. Trimming took off 4 bases at V and 1 base at J, with 7 bases between the two ends. The DNA of the CDR3 is TGTGCCAGCAGCTCCGGTCATAACTATGGCTACACCTTC. It specifies CASSSGHNYGYTF.

CDR3 protein: CASSSITEGGYTF. The DNA for the CDR3 is TGCGCCAGCAGCTCGATAACGGAGGGTGGCTACACCTTC. The chain uses TRBV5-1 and TRBJ1-2; D is ambiguous. CDR3 length: 13 amino acids. Per germline, CDR1 SGHRS and CDR2 YFSETQ. V lost 3 bases to trimming and J lost 7 bases, with 13 bases between them. Using reference TRBV5-1 and TRBJ1-2 for the parts outside the CDR3, the full variable domain is KAGVTQTPRYLIKTRGQQVTLSCSPISGHRSVSWYQQTPGQGLQFLFEYFSETQRNKGNFPGRFSGRQFSNSRSEMNVSTLELGDSALYLCASSSITEGGYTFGSGTRLTVV.